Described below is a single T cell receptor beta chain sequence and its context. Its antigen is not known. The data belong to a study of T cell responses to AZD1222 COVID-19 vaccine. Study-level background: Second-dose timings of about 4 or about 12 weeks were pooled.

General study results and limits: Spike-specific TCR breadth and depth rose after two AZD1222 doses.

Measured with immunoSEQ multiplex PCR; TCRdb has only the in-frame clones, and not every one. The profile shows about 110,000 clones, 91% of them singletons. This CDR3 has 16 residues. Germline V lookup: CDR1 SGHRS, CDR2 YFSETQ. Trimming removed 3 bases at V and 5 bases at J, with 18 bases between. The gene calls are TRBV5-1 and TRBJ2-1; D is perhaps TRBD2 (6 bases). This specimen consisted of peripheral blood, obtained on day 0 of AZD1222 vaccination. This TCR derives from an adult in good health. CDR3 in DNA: TGCGCCAGCAGCTGGGGGACTCCATGGGGGGACAATGAGCAGTTCTTC. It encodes CASSWGTPWGDNEQFF.